Following are 5 T cell receptor beta chains from one sample sequenced in a study of patients and donors after allogeneic stem cell transplantation. TCRdb re-called the RT-PCR reads through MiXCR, storing one row per CDR3 protein. Of 920,000 or so distinct CDR3 sequences listed, around 17% are singletons. The sequenced material came from blood, either unsorted or a sorted T cell fraction (not recorded which). The receptor set was obtained from a human donor who was either an allogeneic HSCT recipient or a stem cell or donor lymphocyte infusion donor (not recorded which). It is not recorded whose cells these are; they may come from a transplant donor.

This rearrangement joins TRBV20-1 to TRBJ2-1, with D possibly TRBD2 on 5 matching bases. Looked up from germline, CDR1 is DFQATT and CDR2 is SNEGSKA (reference sequence). The V end was cut by 1 base, the J end by 0 bases, with 16 bases between. There are 17 residues in the CDR3. The CDR3 DNA reads TGCAGTGCTAGAGTTAGTCGTGGACTTAGCTCCTACAATGAGCAGTTCTTC. As protein: CSARVSRGLSSYNEQFF.

The sample holds a few counts of this clonotype. The J gene is TRBJ2-7, the V gene TRBV6-1; 8 nucleotides agree with TRBD1. The germline CDR1 and CDR2 sequences are MNHNS and SASEGT. V was pared by 5 bases and J by 4 bases, with 7 bases of the junction left unmatched. The CDR3 spans 14 residues. The CDR3 nucleotides read TGTGCCAGCAGTCGTCCGGGACAGGATTACGAGCAGTACTTC. This codes for CASSRPGQDYEQYF.

The rearrangement uses TRBV20-1 and TRBJ1-5; TRBD1 matches at 8 bases. Germline V gives CDR1 DFQATT, CDR2 SNEGSKA (reference sequence). This CDR3 contains 15 residues. The trim removed 5 bases at V and 1 base at J, leaving 7 bases unmatched. The CDR3 DNA reads as TGCAGTGCTCCAACAGGGGGAAAGAGCAATCAGCCCCAGCATTTT. It yields the protein CSAPTGGKSNQPQHF.

This clonotype has a handful of counts. The chain carries TRBV12-3 or TRBV12-4 and TRBJ2-3, with 12 positions matching TRBD2. V gave up 3 bases and J gave up 3 bases; unmatched junction bases: 10. The length of the CDR3 is 18 residues. The CDR3 here is CASSLEILAGGLTDTQYF. The CDR3 region has the DNA TGTGCCAGCAGTTTGGAGATCCTAGCGGGGGGGCTTACAGATACGCAGTATTTT.

The V call is TRBV19, the J call TRBJ1-1, with a weak D call TRBD1 (6 bases). There are 15 residues in the CDR3. The V gene lost 10 bases and the J gene lost 0 bases, with 18 bases spanning the gap. Germline CDR1 is LNHDA and CDR2 is SQIVND (reference sequence). CDR3 DNA: TGTGCCACCCACAGGGAGAATTCTATGAACACTGAAGCTTTCTTT. Residues: CATHRENSMNTEAFF. Complete variable domain (other parts from reference TRBV19 and TRBJ1-1): DGGITQSPKYLFRKEGQNVTLSCEQNLNHDAMYWYRQDPGQGLRLIYYSQIVNDFQKGDIAEGYSVSREKKESFPLTVTSAQKNPTAFYLCATHRENSMNTEAFFGQGTRLTVV.